This section outlines one T cell receptor (beta chain) sequence together with its context. This sample stems from a study of memory CD8 T cells in hepatitis C reinfection. Trimming removed 0 bases from V and 4 bases from J, with 7 bases in between. Looked up from germline, CDR1 is GTSNPN and CDR2 is SVGIG (reference sequence). The CDR3 covers 13 residues. Specified time point: pre-reinfection, 55 to 20 weeks before reinfection detection. The sorted cells went straight to TCR sequencing with no prior in vitro expansion. Data came from immunoSEQ multiplex PCR; TCRdb stores just in-frame clones and leaves some out. Found here are tens of thousands of clones, just under 90% of them singletons; the top ten hold approximately 1%.

Sequencing used naive CD8+ T cells sorted from blood. The origin of this receptor is a man younger than 30 with hepatitis C virus infection. J is TRBJ1-5 and V is TRBV30; D uncertain. The CDR3 DNA follows: TGTGCCTGGAGTGTATCGGGGAATCAGCCCCAGCATTTT. This sequence encodes CAWSVSGNQPQHF. Variable domain in full (rest from reference TRBV30 and TRBJ1-5): SQTIHQWPATLVQPVGSPLSLECTVEGTSNPNLYWYRQAAGRGLQLLFYSVGIGQISSEVPQNLSASRPQDRQFILSSKKLLLSDSGFYLCAWSVSGNQPQHFGDGTRLSIL.